This entry concerns a single T cell receptor (beta chain). Its antigen is unknown. Patients aged 18 to 65 had newly diagnosed hyperthyroidism lasting under 2 months. Thyroid ultrasound and orbital computed tomography, with clinical symptoms and serum thyroxine and TRAb, informed diagnoses. Amplified regions were TCR beta CDR3 sequences from RNA transcripts. The HTBI primer set served for first-round RT-PCR of the TCR CDR3. TCRdb recomputed calls from the multiplex PCR reads with MiXCR, one row per CDR3 protein. The sample has some 420,000 distinct CDR3 sequences, roughly 13% seen once; the top ten hold around 5.3%. The sample is drawn from a study of T cells in Graves' hyperthyroidism and ophthalmopathy. About the research overall: Blood was drawn when the patient was first diagnosed and still untreated. Broader study findings: Most clonotypes expanded in the thyroid (above 0.001) were also present in blood.

Between the trimmed V and J ends, which lost 3 bases and 8 bases, there was a span of 13 bases. The germline gives CDR1 MNHEY, CDR2 SMNVEV (reference sequence). The CDR3 is 13 amino acids. V usage is TRBV27 and J usage is TRBJ1-2; D remains ambiguous. The TCR comes from a young woman with Graves' hyperthyroidism. The sequenced material came from blood. In DNA, the CDR3 is TGTGCCAGCAGTTTCGGGCCCGTGAGCGGCTACACCTTC. Translated: CASSFGPVSGYTF.